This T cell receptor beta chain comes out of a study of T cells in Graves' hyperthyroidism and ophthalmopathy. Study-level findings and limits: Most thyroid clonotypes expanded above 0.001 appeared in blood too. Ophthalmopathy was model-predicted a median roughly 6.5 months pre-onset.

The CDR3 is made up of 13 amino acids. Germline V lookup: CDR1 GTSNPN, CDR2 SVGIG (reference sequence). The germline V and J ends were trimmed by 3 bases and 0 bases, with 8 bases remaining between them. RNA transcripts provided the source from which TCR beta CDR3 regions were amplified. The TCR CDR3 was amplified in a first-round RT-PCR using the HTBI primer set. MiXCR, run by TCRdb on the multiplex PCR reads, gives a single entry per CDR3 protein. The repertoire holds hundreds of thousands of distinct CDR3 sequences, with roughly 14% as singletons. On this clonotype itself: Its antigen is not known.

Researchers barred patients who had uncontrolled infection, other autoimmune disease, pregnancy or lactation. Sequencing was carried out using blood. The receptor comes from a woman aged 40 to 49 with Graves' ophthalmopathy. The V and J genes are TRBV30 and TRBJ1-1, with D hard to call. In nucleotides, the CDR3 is TGTGCCTGGAGCCCCGGTTTGAACACTGAAGCTTTCTTT. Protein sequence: CAWSPGLNTEAFF.